Following are 15 T cell receptor beta chains from one sample sequenced in a study of CD8 T cells in Susac syndrome. Random hexamers primed reverse transcription of about 0.5 to 1 ug RNA. MiXCR, applied by TCRdb to the immunoSEQ multiplex PCR reads, yields one record per CDR3 protein. The table has approximately 210,000 distinct CDR3 sequences, around 96% seen once; the top ten hold 0.085% to 0.095%. The sample comprised CD4+ T cells from PBMCs. Every receptor here comes from a human donor with multiple sclerosis.

This sequence joins TRBV29-1 and TRBJ2-1, with D possibly TRBD2 on 7 matching bases. V was pared by 3 bases and J by 1 base, with 10 bases between. The germline gives CDR1 SQVTM, CDR2 ANQGSEA. The CDR3 length is 14 residues. CDR3 amino acids: CSVERGGSYNEQFF. CDR3 nucleotide sequence: TGCAGCGTTGAGAGGGGGGGTTCCTACAATGAGCAGTTCTTC.

The gene calls are TRBV20-1 and TRBJ2-1, with 10 bases lining up with TRBD2. In germline, CDR1 is DFQATT, CDR2 SNEGSKA (reference sequence). V was pared by 3 bases and J by 9 bases, with 14 bases of the junction left unmatched. This CDR3 has 16 residues. CDR3 DNA sequence: TGCAGTGCTAGCTGGGTAGCGGGAGGTATCATCGGTGAGCAGTTCTTC. Translated: CSASWVAGGIIGEQFF.

J is TRBJ2-7 and V is TRBV14, with D tentatively TRBD1 (6 bases). The CDR3 is 15 amino acids. The V and J ends lost 0 bases and 2 bases respectively, with 11 bases between them. Germline V gene lookup returns CDR1 SGHDN and CDR2 FVKESK. The CDR3: CASSQELQGAYEQYF. The CDR3 DNA reads TGTGCCAGCAGCCAAGAACTACAGGGAGCCTACGAGCAGTACTTC.

The chain uses TRBV30 and TRBJ2-1; D is uncertain. The CDR3 sequence is 13 residues long. Trimming shortened V by 2 bases and J by 9 bases, and 14 bases separated the two germline ends. The germline CDR1 and CDR2 sequences are GTSNPN and SVGIG (reference sequence). This CDR3 reads CAWSQSPYGEQFF. For the CDR3, the DNA is TGTGCCTGGAGTCAAAGCCCGTACGGTGAGCAGTTCTTC. Drawing the rest from reference TRBV30 and TRBJ2-1, the complete variable domain is SQTIHQWPATLVQPVGSPLSLECTVEGTSNPNLYWYRQAAGRGLQLLFYSVGIGQISSEVPQNLSASRPQDRQFILSSKKLLLSDSGFYLCAWSQSPYGEQFFGPGTRLTVL.

This chain links TRBV29-1 with TRBJ1-2; D might be TRBD1 (6 bases). V was clipped by 3 bases and J by 8 bases, with 16 bases between them. The CDR3 consists of 13 residues. Germline V CDR1 and CDR2: SQVTM, ANQGSEA. The CDR3 here is CSVDLSGDGGYTF. The CDR3 region has the DNA TGCAGCGTTGATCTGTCAGGGGATGGGGGCTACACCTTC.

The CDR3, as DNA: TGTGCCAGCAGCTTAGAGGCAGGGAGACACGAGCAGTACTTC. This gives the protein CASSLEAGRHEQYF. The V gene is TRBV7-2, the J gene TRBJ2-7; D may correspond to TRBD1 or TRBD2 (5 bases each). V gave up 1 base and J gave up 5 bases, with 12 bases separating them. CDR1 and CDR2 from the germline V gene are SGHTA and FQGNSA. The CDR3 has 14 residues.

This sequence joins TRBV6-6 and TRBJ2-5; maybe TRBD2 (5 bases). Trimming stripped 0 bases from V and 2 bases from J, with 13 bases between. The CDR3 sequence is 16 residues long. The germline V gene encodes CDR1 MNHNY and CDR2 SVGAGI (reference sequence). The CDR3, as DNA: TGTGCCAGCAGTTACTCCAGGCTGGGAGAGCAAGAGACCCAGTACTTC. Translation gives CASSYSRLGEQETQYF.

J is TRBJ1-5 and V is TRBV15, with unresolved D. This CDR3 is 15 amino acids long. Germline V gives CDR1 LNHNV, CDR2 YYDKDF (reference sequence). The V and J ends lost 0 bases and 7 bases respectively, with 13 bases between them. The CDR3 bases are TGTGCCACCAGCAGAGATCTCCCCCCGGGGCAGCCCCAGCATTTT. Translation: CATSRDLPPGQPQHF.

V gene TRBV5-1 combines with J gene TRBJ2-3; no clear D gene. The CDR3 covers 14 residues. Per the germline V gene, CDR1 is SGHRS and CDR2 is YFSETQ. The V and J ends lost 4 bases and 1 base respectively, with 10 bases between them. This chain's CDR3 is CASSPTHRTDTQYF. CDR3 DNA: TGCGCCAGCAGCCCAACCCACCGCACAGATACGCAGTATTTT.

The rearrangement uses TRBV3-1 and TRBJ2-3; 10 bases match TRBD2. The CDR3 totals 16 residues. After removal of 4 bases from V and 2 bases from J, the junction contained 6 bases not matched to a gene. CDR1 is LGHDT and CDR2 is YNNKEL in the germline V gene (reference sequence). CDR3 nucleotide sequence: TGTGCCAGCAGCCGCCGTAGCGGGGGGTTCACAGATACGCAGTATTTT. Its translation: CASSRRSGGFTDTQYF.

The chain couples TRBV18 to TRBJ2-5, with unresolved D. This CDR3 region has 12 residues. CDR1 and CDR2 from the germline V gene are KGHSH and LQKENI. V lost 4 bases and J 5 bases, leaving 8 bases between the germline ends. This chain's CDR3 is CASSHSGETQYF. The CDR3 DNA is TGTGCCAGCTCACACTCCGGGGAGACCCAGTACTTC.

This clonotype was observed once. V is TRBV6-2 or TRBV6-3 and J is TRBJ2-7; D is uncertain. Trimming took off 4 bases at V and 0 bases at J, with 16 bases between the two ends. The germline V gene encodes CDR1 MNHEY and CDR2 SVGEGT. The length of the CDR3 is 16 residues. The CDR3 DNA follows: TGTGCCAGCAGTTTCCAGACCCGTCCCCCCTCCTACGAGCAGTACTTC. The encoded protein is CASSFQTRPPSYEQYF.

This clonotype was observed a single time. The CDR3 protein is CSADRTHEQYF. DNA of the CDR3: TGCAGTGCGGACAGGACCCACGAGCAGTACTTC. The chain combines TRBV20-1 with TRBJ2-7, with TRBD1 matching over 7 bases. V was pared by 6 bases and J by 5 bases, with 4 bases of the junction left unmatched. Germline CDR1 is DFQATT and CDR2 is SNEGSKA (reference sequence). The CDR3 covers 11 residues.

CDR3 residues: CASSFKSYEQYF. Here the CDR3 DNA reads TGTGCCAGCAGCTTTAAGTCCTACGAGCAGTACTTC. The gene calls are TRBV7-9 and TRBJ2-7; D not resolved. Trimming stripped 3 bases from V and 1 base from J, with 4 bases between. The CDR3 has 12 residues. Germline V CDR1 and CDR2: SEHNR, FQNEAQ (reference sequence).

The J gene is TRBJ1-2, the V gene TRBV30; TRBD1 is a possible D gene (5 bases). V gave up 2 bases and J gave up 2 bases, with 6 bases separating them. This CDR3 is built from 12 residues. Looked up from germline, CDR1 is GTSNPN and CDR2 is SVGIG (reference sequence). CDR3 bases: TGTGCCTGGAGTCAGGGAAACTATGGCTACACCTTC. This codes for CAWSQGNYGYTF.